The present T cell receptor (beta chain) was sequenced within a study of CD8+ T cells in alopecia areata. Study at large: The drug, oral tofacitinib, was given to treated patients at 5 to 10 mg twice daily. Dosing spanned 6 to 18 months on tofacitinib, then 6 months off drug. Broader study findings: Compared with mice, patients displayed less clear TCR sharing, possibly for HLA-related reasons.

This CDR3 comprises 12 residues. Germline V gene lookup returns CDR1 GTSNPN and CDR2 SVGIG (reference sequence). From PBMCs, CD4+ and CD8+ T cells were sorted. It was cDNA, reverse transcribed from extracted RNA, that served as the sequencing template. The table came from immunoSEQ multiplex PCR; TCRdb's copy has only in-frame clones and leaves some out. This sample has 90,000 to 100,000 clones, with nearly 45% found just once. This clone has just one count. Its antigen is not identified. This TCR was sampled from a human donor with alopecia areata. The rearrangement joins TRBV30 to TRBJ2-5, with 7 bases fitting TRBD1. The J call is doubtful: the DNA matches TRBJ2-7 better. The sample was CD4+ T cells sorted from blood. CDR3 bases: TGTGCCTGGAGTGCGACAGGGTACGAGCAGTACTTC. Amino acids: CAWSATGYEQYF.